This passage covers 27 T cell receptor beta chains from one sample sequenced in a study of a mutant IDH1 vaccine in newly diagnosed glioma. No antigen has been assigned to these receptors. Regarding time point: week 11, during vaccination. Every vaccination contained 300 ug of the mutant IDH1 20-mer peptide and was paired with topical imiquimod. The data were produced by immunoSEQ multiplex PCR, yet TCRdb's version contains in-frame clones alone and is incomplete. The sample carries tens of thousands of clones, around 70% recorded once. The sample here was peripheral blood mononuclear cells (PBMCs), taken from a glioma patient whose treatment included an IDH1 peptide vaccine. Every receptor here comes from a man younger than 30 with glioma. Some clones in this sample may be carry-over from other donors' samples.

The rearrangement uses TRBV27 and TRBJ2-6; D is possibly TRBD1 (6 bases). Per germline, CDR1 MNHEY and CDR2 SMNVEV (reference sequence). Deletions cut 1 base from V and 3 bases from J, with 10 bases between. This CDR3 is 16 amino acids long. CDR3 amino acids: CASSLYRAGGANVLTF. The CDR3 nucleotides are TGTGCCAGCAGTTTATACAGGGCTGGTGGGGCCAACGTCCTGACTTTC.

The chain has TRBV18 and TRBJ2-7; the match to TRBD1 covers 12 bases. The germline gives CDR1 KGHSH, CDR2 LQKENI. The ends lost 4 bases at V and 6 bases at J; junction bases unmatched: 4. CDR3 length equals 14 residues. The CDR3 coding sequence is TGTGCCAGCTCACAGGGACAGGGGGCATCCGAGCAGTACTTC. It codes for CASSQGQGASEQYF.

The chain combines TRBV30 with TRBJ1-2; no clear D gene. Trimming took off 3 bases at V and 5 bases at J, with 19 bases between the two ends. Germline V gives CDR1 GTSNPN, CDR2 SVGIG (reference sequence). The CDR3 length is 15 residues. Here the CDR3 DNA reads TGTGCCTGGAGCATCAAACCCTGGACGGGGTATGGCTACACCTTC. Translation: CAWSIKPWTGYGYTF.

The V call is TRBV18, the J call TRBJ1-1, with D perhaps matching TRBD1 (6 bases). V dropped 1 base and J dropped 3 bases, with 18 bases sitting between them. CDR1 and CDR2 from the germline V gene are KGHSH and LQKENI. This CDR3 spans 17 amino acids. CDR3 in amino acids: CASSPLILRTEDTEAFF. DNA of the CDR3: TGTGCCAGCTCACCACTCATCCTCAGGACAGAGGACACTGAAGCTTTCTTT. The full variable domain, in which reference TRBV18 and TRBJ1-1 provide the parts outside the CDR3, is NAGVMQNPRHLVRRRGQEARLRCSPMKGHSHVYWYRQLPEEGLKFMVYLQKENIIDESGMPKERFSAEFPKEGPSILRIQQVVRGDSAAYFCASSPLILRTEDTEAFFGQGTRLTVV.

The table lists this clone with a few counts. The rearrangement uses TRBV5-6 and TRBJ1-1; D remains ambiguous. The CDR3 has 12 residues. Germline CDR1 reads SGHDT; CDR2 reads YYEEEE. The V gene lost 1 base and the J gene lost 5 bases, with 6 bases spanning the gap. The DNA of the CDR3 is TGTGCCAGCAGCTTGAGAGGGACTGAAGCTTTCTTT. Protein sequence: CASSLRGTEAFF. The full variable domain, completed using reference TRBV5-6 and TRBJ1-1, is DAGVTQSPTHLIKTRGQQVTLRCSPKSGHDTVSWYQQALGQGPQFIFQYYEEEERQRGNFPDRFSGHQFPNYSSELNVNALLLGDSALYLCASSLRGTEAFFGQGTRLTVV.

The chain combines TRBV19 with TRBJ2-1; perhaps TRBD2 as D (6 bases). The length of the CDR3 is 14 residues. The V gene's germline CDR1 is LNHDA and CDR2 SQIVND (reference sequence). Trimming shortened V by 7 bases and J by 4 bases, and 14 bases separated the two germline ends. In nucleotides, the CDR3 is TGTGCCAGTATGAGGGAGGCCCCGTACAATGAGCAGTTCTTC. Residues: CASMREAPYNEQFF.

V gene TRBV6-5 combines with J gene TRBJ2-2, with 11 bases that match TRBD2. This CDR3 spans 16 amino acids. V was clipped by 2 bases and J by 1 base; unmatched bases: 0. Germline CDR1 and CDR2: MNHEY and SVGAGI. CDR3 sequence: CASSYGTSGNTGELFF. CDR3 in DNA: TGTGCCAGCAGTTACGGGACTAGCGGGAACACCGGGGAGCTGTTTTTT.

J is TRBJ2-7 and V is TRBV11-2, with D perhaps TRBD1 or TRBD2 (5 bases each). CDR3 length: 14 amino acids. Germline lookup yields CDR1 SGHAT and CDR2 FQNNGV. The germline V and J ends were trimmed by 6 bases and 3 bases, with 15 bases remaining between them. The CDR3 bases are TGTGCCAGCAGTTCCGAGGGGACCCGCTACGAGCAGTACTTC. Translation gives CASSSEGTRYEQYF.

This clone was counted only a few times. The chain is built from TRBV28 and TRBJ1-4, with D tentatively TRBD1 (5 bases). This CDR3 is built from 14 residues. Between the trimmed V and J ends, which lost 10 bases and 8 bases, there was a span of 20 bases. Per germline, CDR1 MDHEN and CDR2 SYDVKM. DNA for the CDR3: TGTGCCACCCAAGGCGGAGGGGCGGAGGAAAAACTGTTTTTT. This codes for CATQGGGAEEKLFF. Full variable domain (remainder filled in from reference TRBV28 and TRBJ1-4): DVKVTQSSRYLVKRTGEKVFLECVQDMDHENMFWYRQDPGLGLRLIYFSYDVKMKEKGDIPEGYSVSREKKERFSLILESASTNQTSMYLCATQGGGAEEKLFFGSGTQLSVL.

The chain uses TRBV5-1 and TRBJ1-2, with D perhaps TRBD1 (5 bases). Deletions cut 7 bases from V and 7 bases from J, with 14 bases between. The germline V gene encodes CDR1 SGHRS and CDR2 YFSETQ. The CDR3 spans 12 residues. DNA of the CDR3: TGCGCCAGCGGTGTGGGGGACGGTGGCTACACCTTC. As protein: CASGVGDGGYTF.

The chain is built from TRBV28 and TRBJ2-1; D is unresolved. The CDR3 loop spans 17 amino acids. Trimming left V 6 bases short and J 7 bases short, with 25 bases between. Per germline, CDR1 MDHEN and CDR2 SYDVKM. The CDR3 coding sequence is TGTGCCAGCAGACACTATCTAAAAAAGGCTTATACGAATGAGCAGTTCTTC. Its translation is CASRHYLKKAYTNEQFF.

This clone came up once. The chain links TRBV19 to TRBJ1-1; no clear D. The CDR3 length is 14 residues. V was shortened by 6 bases and J by 1 base, with 12 bases between the two germline ends. Germline V gene data show CDR1 as LNHDA and CDR2 as SQIVND (reference sequence). The chain's CDR3 is CASRLFYGNTEAFF. As DNA, the CDR3 is TGTGCCAGTAGGCTTTTCTATGGGAACACTGAAGCTTTCTTT.

The V and J genes are TRBV5-1 and TRBJ1-1, with 8 nucleotides matching TRBD1. Losses at the gene ends were 4 bases for V and 3 bases for J; bases not matched to a gene: 14. CDR1 is SGHRS, CDR2 YFSETQ, per germline. The CDR3 has 17 residues. The CDR3 sequence: CASSPGQGPARDTEAFF. The CDR3 DNA is TGCGCCAGCAGCCCAGGACAGGGCCCGGCGCGTGACACTGAAGCTTTCTTT.

This clone showed up just a few times. Here the CDR3 DNA reads TGTGCCAGCAGTTCTTCCTCTGTAGTACTGGGCCGATCCGGCTACACCTTC. It is translated as CASSSSSVVLGRSGYTF. The rearrangement links TRBV27 to TRBJ1-2; D gene ambiguous. V dropped 4 bases and J dropped 8 bases, with 26 bases sitting between them. The germline CDR1 and CDR2 sequences are MNHEY and SMNVEV (reference sequence). The CDR3 is 17 residues long.

V gene TRBV2 combines with J gene TRBJ1-5, with D tentatively TRBD1 (6 bases). The length of the CDR3 is 13 residues. Trimming took 4 bases from V and 4 from J, leaving 8 bases between them. Germline CDR1 and CDR2: SNHLY and FYNNEI. The DNA of the CDR3 is TGTGCCAGCAGTGGACAGGCGAATCAGCCCCAGCATTTT. Translation: CASSGQANQPQHF.

The chain employs TRBV19 and TRBJ1-5, with no clear D. V shed 6 bases and J shed 0 bases, with 6 bases lying between them. The CDR3 is 13 amino acids. CDR1 LNHDA and CDR2 SQIVND come from the germline V gene (reference sequence). The CDR3 sequence: CASSSDSNQPQHF. CDR3 in DNA: TGTGCCAGTAGCTCAGATAGCAATCAGCCCCAGCATTTT.

This sequence joins TRBV9 and TRBJ2-1; unclear D gene. The CDR3 length is 14 residues. The germline CDR1 and CDR2 sequences are SGDLS and YYNGEE. Trimming shortened V by 1 base and J by 5 bases, and 10 bases separated the two germline ends. The CDR3 loop reads CASSVQDSHNEQFF. The CDR3 bases are TGTGCCAGCAGCGTACAGGATAGTCACAATGAGCAGTTCTTC.

The chain recombines TRBV18 with TRBJ2-5; 10 nucleotides line up with TRBD1. Trimming took 5 bases from V and 4 from J; bases not matched to a gene: 4. The CDR3 consists of 14 residues. Germline-derived CDR1 and CDR2 are KGHSH and LQKENI. Here the CDR3 DNA reads TGTGCCAGCTCAACTGGACAGGGGGGAGAGACCCAGTACTTC. Amino acid sequence: CASSTGQGGETQYF.

A remark on this clone: Mismatch with germline at one junction end may stem from a read error. The rearrangement joins TRBV30 to TRBJ1-2; D not resolved. Germline V gene lookup returns CDR1 GTSNPN and CDR2 SVGIG (reference sequence). This CDR3 contains 13 residues. The chain's CDR3 is CAWTVVGGYGHTF. The CDR3 region has the DNA TGTGCCTGGACCGTCGTTGGTGGCTATGGCCACACCTTC.

Only a few counts were recorded for this clone. J is TRBJ1-6 and V is TRBV18; TRBD1 might be the D (6 bases). Germline CDR1 KGHSH, CDR2 LQKENI. CDR3 length: 14 amino acids. V lost 2 bases and J 10 bases, leaving 12 bases between the germline ends. Here the CDR3 DNA reads TGTGCCAGCTCACCAAAGACAGGCTCCTCACCCCTCCACTTT. Protein product: CASSPKTGSSPLHF.

The chain links TRBV6-5 to TRBJ1-2; D not resolved. CDR3 length: 14 residues. V was clipped by 3 bases and J by 4 bases, with 12 bases between them. Germline CDR1 is MNHEY and CDR2 is SVGAGI. In nucleotides, the CDR3 is TGTGCCAGCAGTTATTTCAGGCAGGCCTATGGCTACACCTTC. It codes for CASSYFRQAYGYTF.

This rearrangement joins TRBV6-5 to TRBJ1-2, with TRBD1 as a possible D gene (6 bases). This CDR3 comprises 15 residues. Trimming left V 6 bases short and J 5 bases short, with 19 bases between. The germline CDR1 and CDR2 sequences are MNHEY and SVGAGI. CDR3 bases: TGTGCCAGCAGCTTCATTCCTTGGACAGCTTATGGCTACACCTTC. Residues: CASSFIPWTAYGYTF.

This clone was counted a few times. The V call is TRBV27, the J call TRBJ1-5; no definite D call. V lost 3 bases and J lost 1, with 7 bases in between. Germline V gives CDR1 MNHEY, CDR2 SMNVEV (reference sequence). The CDR3 consists of 14 residues. This CDR3 reads CASSFGWSNQPQHF. CDR3 DNA sequence: TGTGCCAGCAGTTTCGGGTGGAGCAATCAGCCCCAGCATTTT.

In its sample, this clone was seen once. The rearrangement joins TRBV6-5 to TRBJ1-1, with TRBD1 identical over 8 bases. CDR1 and CDR2 from the germline V gene are MNHEY and SVGAGI. Losses at the gene ends were 5 bases for V and 8 bases for J; bases not matched to a gene: 7. The CDR3 is 13 residues long. The DNA of the CDR3 is TGTGCCAGCAGTCCCGGACAGGGACGCGAAGCTTTCTTT. This gives the protein CASSPGQGREAFF.

This sequence joins TRBV11-2 and TRBJ1-1; maybe TRBD1 (6 bases). Germline-derived CDR1 and CDR2 are SGHAT and FQNNGV. This CDR3 has 13 residues. V was clipped by 8 bases and J by 3 bases, with 13 bases between them. CDR3 sequence: CASARGVYTEAFF. The CDR3 coding sequence is TGTGCCAGCGCCAGGGGTGTGTACACTGAAGCTTTCTTT.

The sample holds a few counts of this clone. V and J are TRBV6-1 and TRBJ1-3; D perhaps matches TRBD1 (5 bases). The germline V gene encodes CDR1 MNHNS and CDR2 SASEGT. The CDR3 contains 14 residues. Trimming took off 2 bases at V and 4 bases at J, with 9 bases between the two ends. The CDR3: CASSERGDGNTIYF. The CDR3 coding sequence is TGTGCCAGCAGTGAAAGAGGGGACGGAAACACCATATATTTT.

The rearrangement links TRBV7-9 to TRBJ1-2; the match to TRBD1 covers 11 bases. V lost 4 bases and J lost 1; bases outside the gene matches: 14. Germline CDR1 is SEHNR and CDR2 is FQNEAQ (reference sequence). The CDR3 has 19 residues. CDR3 nucleotide sequence: TGTGCCAGCAGCTACCCCAGTCCGGGACAGGGGGTGGTTAACTATGGCTACACCTTC. This codes for CASSYPSPGQGVVNYGYTF.